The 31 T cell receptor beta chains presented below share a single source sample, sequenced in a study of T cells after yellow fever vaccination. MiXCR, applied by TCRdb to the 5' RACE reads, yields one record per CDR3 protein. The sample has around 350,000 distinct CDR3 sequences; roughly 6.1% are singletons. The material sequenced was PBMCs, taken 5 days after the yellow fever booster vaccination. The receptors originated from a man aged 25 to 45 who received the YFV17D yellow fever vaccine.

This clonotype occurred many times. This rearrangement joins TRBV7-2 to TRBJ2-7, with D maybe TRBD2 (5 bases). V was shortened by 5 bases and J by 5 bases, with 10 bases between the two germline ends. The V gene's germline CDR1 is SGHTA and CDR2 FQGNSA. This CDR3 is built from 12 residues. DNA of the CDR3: TGTGCCAGCAGCCCAGCCGGGAACGAGCAGTACTTC. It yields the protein CASSPAGNEQYF.

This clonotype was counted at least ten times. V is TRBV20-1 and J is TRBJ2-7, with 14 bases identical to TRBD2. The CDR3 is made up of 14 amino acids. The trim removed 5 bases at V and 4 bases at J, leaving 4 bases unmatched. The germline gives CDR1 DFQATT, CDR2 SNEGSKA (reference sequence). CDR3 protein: CSAAGTSGSYEQYF. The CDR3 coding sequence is TGCAGTGCTGCAGGGACTAGCGGGAGTTACGAGCAGTACTTC.

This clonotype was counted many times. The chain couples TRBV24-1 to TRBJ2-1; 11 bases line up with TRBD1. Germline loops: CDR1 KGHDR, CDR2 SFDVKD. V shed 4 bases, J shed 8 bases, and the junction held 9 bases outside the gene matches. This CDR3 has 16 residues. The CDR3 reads CATSDRPDRGHHEQFF. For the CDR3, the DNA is TGTGCCACCAGTGACCGACCGGACAGGGGGCATCATGAGCAGTTCTTC.

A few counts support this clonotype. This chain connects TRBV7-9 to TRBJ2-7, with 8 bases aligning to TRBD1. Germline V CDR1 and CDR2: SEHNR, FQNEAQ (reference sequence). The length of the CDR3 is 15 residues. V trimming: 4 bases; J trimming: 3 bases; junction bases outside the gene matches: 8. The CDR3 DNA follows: TGTGCCAGCAGCTCCCAGGACAGGGATCTCTACGAGCAGTACTTC. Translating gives CASSSQDRDLYEQYF.

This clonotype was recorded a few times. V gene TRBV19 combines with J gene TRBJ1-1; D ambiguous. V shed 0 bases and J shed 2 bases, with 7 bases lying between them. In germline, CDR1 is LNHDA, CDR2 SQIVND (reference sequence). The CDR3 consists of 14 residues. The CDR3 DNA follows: TGTGCCAGTAGTATAGACGGCCTAAACACTGAAGCTTTCTTT. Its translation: CASSIDGLNTEAFF.

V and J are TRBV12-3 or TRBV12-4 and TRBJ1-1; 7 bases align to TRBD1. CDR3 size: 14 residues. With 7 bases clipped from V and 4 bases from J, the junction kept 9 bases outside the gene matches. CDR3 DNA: TGTGCCAGCACCTCTCAGGGGGTGGGCACTGAAGCTTTCTTT. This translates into CASTSQGVGTEAFF.

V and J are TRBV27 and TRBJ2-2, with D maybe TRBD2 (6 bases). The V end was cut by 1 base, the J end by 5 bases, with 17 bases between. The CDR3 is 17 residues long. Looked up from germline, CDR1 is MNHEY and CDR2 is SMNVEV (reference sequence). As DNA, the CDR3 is TGTGCCAGCAGTTTATGGTCCAGGGACTTCGGGACCGGGGAGCTGTTTTTT. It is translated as CASSLWSRDFGTGELFF.

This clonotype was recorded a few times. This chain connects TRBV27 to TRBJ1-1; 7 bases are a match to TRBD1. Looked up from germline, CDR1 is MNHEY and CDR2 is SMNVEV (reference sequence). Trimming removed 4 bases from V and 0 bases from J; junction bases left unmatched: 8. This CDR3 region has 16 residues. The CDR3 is CASSSLDRTMNTEAFF. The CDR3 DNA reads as TGTGCCAGCAGTTCTTTGGACAGGACCATGAACACTGAAGCTTTCTTT.

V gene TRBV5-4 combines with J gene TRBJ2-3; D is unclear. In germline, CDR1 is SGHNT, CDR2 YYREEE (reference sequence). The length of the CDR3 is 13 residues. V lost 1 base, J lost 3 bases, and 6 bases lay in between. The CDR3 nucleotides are TGTGCCAGCAGCTTGAACCCTACAGATACGCAGTATTTT. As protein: CASSLNPTDTQYF. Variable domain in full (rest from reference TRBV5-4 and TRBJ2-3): ETGVTQSPTHLIKTRGQQVTLRCSSQSGHNTVSWYQQALGQGPQFIFQYYREEENGRGNFPPRFSGLQFPNYSSELNVNALELDDSALYLCASSLNPTDTQYFGPGTRLTVL.

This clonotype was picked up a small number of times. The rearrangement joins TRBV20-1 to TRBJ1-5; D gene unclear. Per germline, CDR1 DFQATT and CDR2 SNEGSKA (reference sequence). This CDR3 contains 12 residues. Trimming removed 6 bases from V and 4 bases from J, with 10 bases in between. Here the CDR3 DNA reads TGCAGTGCAATGGGCCAGAATCAGCCCCAGCATTTT. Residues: CSAMGQNQPQHF.

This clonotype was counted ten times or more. Written as DNA, the CDR3 is TGTGCCAGCAGCCAAGACCCCGGCGGAGTAACTAATGAAAAACTGTTTTTT. It encodes CASSQDPGGVTNEKLFF. The rearrangement joins TRBV14 to TRBJ1-4; D not certain. Germline V gene sequence: CDR1 SGHDN, CDR2 FVKESK. Deletions cut 0 bases from V and 1 base from J, with 12 bases between. There are 17 residues in the CDR3. Full variable domain (rest looked up from reference TRBV14 and TRBJ1-4): EAGVTQFPSHSVIEKGQTVTLRCDPISGHDNLYWYRRVMGKEIKFLLHFVKESKQDESGMPNNRFLAERTGGTYSTLKVQPAELEDSGVYFCASSQDPGGVTNEKLFFGSGTQLSVL.

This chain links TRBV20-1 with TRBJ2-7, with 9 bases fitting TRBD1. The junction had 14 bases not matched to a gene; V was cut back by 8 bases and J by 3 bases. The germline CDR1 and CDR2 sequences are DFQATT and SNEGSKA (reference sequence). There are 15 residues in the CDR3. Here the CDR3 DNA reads TGCAGTATATCCCTGCCGGGACAGGGAAACTACGAGCAGTACTTC. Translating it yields CSISLPGQGNYEQYF.

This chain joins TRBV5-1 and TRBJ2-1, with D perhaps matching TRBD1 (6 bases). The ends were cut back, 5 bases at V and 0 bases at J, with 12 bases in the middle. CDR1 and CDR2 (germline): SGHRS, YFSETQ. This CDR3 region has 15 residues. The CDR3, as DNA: TGCGCCAGCAGTTTTACAGGGCTCTCCTACAATGAGCAGTTCTTC. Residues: CASSFTGLSYNEQFF.

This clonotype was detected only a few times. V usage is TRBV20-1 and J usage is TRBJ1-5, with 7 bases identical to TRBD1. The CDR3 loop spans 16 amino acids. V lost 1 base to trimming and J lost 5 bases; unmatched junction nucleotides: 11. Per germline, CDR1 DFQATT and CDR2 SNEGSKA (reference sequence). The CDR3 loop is CSARGRGRPPDQPQHF. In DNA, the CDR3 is TGCAGTGCTAGAGGCAGGGGGAGACCACCCGATCAGCCCCAGCATTTT.

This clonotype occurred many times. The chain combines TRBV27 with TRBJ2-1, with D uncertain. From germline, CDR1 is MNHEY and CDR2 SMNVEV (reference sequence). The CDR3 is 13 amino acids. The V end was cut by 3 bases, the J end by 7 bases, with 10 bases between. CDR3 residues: CASSFGIGNEQFF. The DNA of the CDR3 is TGTGCCAGCAGTTTTGGGATCGGGAATGAGCAGTTCTTC.

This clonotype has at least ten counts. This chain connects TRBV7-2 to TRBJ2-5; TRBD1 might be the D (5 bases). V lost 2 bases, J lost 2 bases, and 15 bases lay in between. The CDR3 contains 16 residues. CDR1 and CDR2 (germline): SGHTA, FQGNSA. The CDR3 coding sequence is TGTGCCAGCAGCTTATTCGGACAAGGGGAACAAGAGACCCAGTACTTC. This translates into CASSLFGQGEQETQYF.

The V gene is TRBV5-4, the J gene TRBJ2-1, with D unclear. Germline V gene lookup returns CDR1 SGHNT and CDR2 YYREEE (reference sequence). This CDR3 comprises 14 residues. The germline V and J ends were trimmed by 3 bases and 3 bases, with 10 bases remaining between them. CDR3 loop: CASSSGVDYNEQFF. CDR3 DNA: TGTGCCAGCAGCTCAGGAGTAGACTACAATGAGCAGTTCTTC.

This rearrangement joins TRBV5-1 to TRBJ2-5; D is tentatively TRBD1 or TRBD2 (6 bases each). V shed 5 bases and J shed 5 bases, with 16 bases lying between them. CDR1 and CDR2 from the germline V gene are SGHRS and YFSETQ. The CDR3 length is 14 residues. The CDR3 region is CASRPGGDRETQYF. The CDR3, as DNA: TGCGCCAGCAGACCCGGGGGCGACAGGGAGACCCAGTACTTC.

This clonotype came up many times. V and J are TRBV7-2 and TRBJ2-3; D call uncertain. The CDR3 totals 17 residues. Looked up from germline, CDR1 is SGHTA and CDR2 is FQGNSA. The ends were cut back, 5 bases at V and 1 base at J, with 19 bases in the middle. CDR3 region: CASSPDPGRIRTDTQYF. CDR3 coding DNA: TGTGCCAGCAGCCCGGATCCTGGTAGAATCCGCACAGATACGCAGTATTTT.

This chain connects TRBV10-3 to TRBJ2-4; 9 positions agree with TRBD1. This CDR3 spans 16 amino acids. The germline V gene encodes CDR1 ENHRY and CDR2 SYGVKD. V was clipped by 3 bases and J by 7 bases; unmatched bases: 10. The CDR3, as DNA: TGTGCCATCAGTGATCTAGATGACAGGGGGGTGAACATTCAGTACTTC. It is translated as CAISDLDDRGVNIQYF.

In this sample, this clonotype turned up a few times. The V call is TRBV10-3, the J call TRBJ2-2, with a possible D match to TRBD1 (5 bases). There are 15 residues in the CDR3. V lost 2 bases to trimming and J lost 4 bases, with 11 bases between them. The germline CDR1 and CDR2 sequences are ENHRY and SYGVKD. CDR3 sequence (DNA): TGTGCCATCAGTGAGGGGGCAGCAGCCACCGGGGAGCTGTTTTTT. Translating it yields CAISEGAAATGELFF.

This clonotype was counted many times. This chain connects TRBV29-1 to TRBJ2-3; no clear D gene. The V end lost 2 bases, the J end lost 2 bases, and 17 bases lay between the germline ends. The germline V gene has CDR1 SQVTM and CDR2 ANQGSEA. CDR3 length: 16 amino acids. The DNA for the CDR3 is TGCAGCGTTGAATTTGGTGCGATAAGATACACAGATACGCAGTATTTT. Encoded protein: CSVEFGAIRYTDTQYF.

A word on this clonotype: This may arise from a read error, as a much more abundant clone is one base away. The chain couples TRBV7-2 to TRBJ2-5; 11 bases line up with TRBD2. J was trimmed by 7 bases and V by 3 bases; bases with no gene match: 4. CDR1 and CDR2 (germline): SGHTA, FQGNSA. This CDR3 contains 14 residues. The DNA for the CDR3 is TGTACCAGCAGCTTCCTTAGCGGGAGGGGGACCCAGTACTTC. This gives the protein CTSSFLSGRGTQYF. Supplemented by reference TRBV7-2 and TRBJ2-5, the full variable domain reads GAGVSQSPSNKVTEKGKDVELRCDPISGHTALYWYRQSLGQGLEFLIYFQGNSAPDKSGLPSDRFSAERTGGSVSTLTIQRTQQEDSAVYLCTSSFLSGRGTQYFGPGTRLLVL.

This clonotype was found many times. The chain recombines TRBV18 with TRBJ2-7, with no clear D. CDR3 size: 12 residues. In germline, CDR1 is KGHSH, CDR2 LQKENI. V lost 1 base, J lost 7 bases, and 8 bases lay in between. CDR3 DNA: TGTGCCAGCTCACCACAAATTCGGGAGCAGTACTTC. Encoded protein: CASSPQIREQYF.

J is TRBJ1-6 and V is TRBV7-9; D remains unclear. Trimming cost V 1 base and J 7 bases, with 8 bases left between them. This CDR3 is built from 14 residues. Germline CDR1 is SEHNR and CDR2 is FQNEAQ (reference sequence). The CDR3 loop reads CASSLEWQNSPLHF. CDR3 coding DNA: TGTGCCAGCAGCTTAGAGTGGCAAAATTCACCCCTCCACTTT.

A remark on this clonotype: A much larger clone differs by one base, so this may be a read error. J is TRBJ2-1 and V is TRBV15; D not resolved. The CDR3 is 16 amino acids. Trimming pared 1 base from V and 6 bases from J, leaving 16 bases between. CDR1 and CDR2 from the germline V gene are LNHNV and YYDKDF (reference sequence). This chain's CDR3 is CATSRGLQAVVNEQFF. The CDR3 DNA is TGTGCCACCAGCAGAGGGTTGCAAGCCGTTGTCAATGAGCAGTTCTTC.

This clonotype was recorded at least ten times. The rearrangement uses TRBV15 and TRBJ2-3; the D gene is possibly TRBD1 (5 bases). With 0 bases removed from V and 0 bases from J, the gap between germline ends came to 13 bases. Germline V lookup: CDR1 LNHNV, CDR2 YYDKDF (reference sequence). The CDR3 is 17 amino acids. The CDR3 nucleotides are TGTGCCACCAGCAGAGATAGGGGTTTTACTAGCACAGATACGCAGTATTTT. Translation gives CATSRDRGFTSTDTQYF.

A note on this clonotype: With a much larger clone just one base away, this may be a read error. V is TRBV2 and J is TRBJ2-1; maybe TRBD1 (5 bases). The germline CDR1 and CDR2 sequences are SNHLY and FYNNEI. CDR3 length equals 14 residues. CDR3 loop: CASGARSSYNERFF. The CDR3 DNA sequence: TGTGCCAGCGGGGCCAGGAGCTCCTACAATGAGCGGTTCTTC.

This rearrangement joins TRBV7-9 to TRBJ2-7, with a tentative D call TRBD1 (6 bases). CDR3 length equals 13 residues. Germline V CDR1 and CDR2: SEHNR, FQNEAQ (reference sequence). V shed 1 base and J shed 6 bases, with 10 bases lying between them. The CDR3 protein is CASSLGWDIEQYF. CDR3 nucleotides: TGTGCCAGCAGCTTAGGTTGGGACATCGAGCAGTACTTC.

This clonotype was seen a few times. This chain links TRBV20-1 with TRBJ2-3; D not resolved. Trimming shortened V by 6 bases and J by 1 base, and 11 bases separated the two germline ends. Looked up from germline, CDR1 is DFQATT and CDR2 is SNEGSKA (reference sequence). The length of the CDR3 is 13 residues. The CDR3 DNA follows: TGCAGTGCGCCACCGATGGGCACAGATACGCAGTATTTT. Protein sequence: CSAPPMGTDTQYF.

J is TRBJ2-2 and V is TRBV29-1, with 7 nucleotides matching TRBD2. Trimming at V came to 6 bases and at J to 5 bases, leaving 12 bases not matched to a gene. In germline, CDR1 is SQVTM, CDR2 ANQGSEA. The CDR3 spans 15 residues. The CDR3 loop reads CSVRRGGRGTGELFF. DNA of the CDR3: TGCAGCGTCCGCCGAGGCGGGAGAGGTACCGGGGAGCTGTTTTTT.